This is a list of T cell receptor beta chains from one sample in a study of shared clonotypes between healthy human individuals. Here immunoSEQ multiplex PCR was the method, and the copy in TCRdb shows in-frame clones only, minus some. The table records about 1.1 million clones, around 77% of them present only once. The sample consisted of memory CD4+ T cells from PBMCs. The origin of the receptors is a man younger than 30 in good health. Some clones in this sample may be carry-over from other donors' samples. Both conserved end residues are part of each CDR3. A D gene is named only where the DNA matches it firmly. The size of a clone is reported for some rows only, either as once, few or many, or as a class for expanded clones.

CDR3 protein: CASSPGAGNTIYF
CDR3 DNA: TGTGCCAGCTCACCTGGGGCTGGAAACACCATATATTTT
clone size: .
D gene: .
V gene: TRBV18
J gene: TRBJ1-3

CDR3 protein: CASSSPTRNYEQYF
CDR3 DNA: TGTGCCAGCAGCTCTCCCACTAGAAACTACGAGCAGTACTTC
clone size: once
D gene: .
V gene: TRBV7-9
J gene: TRBJ2-7

CDR3 protein: CASSLGGGHSYEQYF
CDR3 DNA: TGCGCCAGCAGCTTAGGCGGGGGCCACTCCTACGAGCAGTACTTC
clone size: .
D gene: .
V gene: TRBV5-1
J gene: TRBJ2-7

CDR3 protein: CASSGRLAGGQDEQFF
CDR3 DNA: TGTGCCAGCAGTGGACGACTAGCGGGAGGCCAGGATGAGCAGTTCTTC
clone size: .
D gene: TRBD2
V gene: TRBV6-1
J gene: TRBJ2-1

CDR3 protein: CASSLARGSSSEAFF
CDR3 DNA: TGTGCCAGCAGCTTAGCGCGGGGGTCATCCTCTGAAGCTTTCTTT
clone size: .
D gene: .
V gene: TRBV7-9
J gene: TRBJ1-1

CDR3 protein: CASRAGTGWSGELFF
CDR3 DNA: TGTGCCAGCAGAGCCGGGACAGGGTGGTCCGGGGAGCTGTTTTTT
clone size: few
D gene: TRBD1
V gene: TRBV28
J gene: TRBJ2-2

CDR3 protein: CASSHGLADQETQYF
CDR3 DNA: TGCGCCAGCAGCCACGGACTAGCGGACCAAGAGACCCAGTACTTC
clone size: once
D gene: TRBD2
V gene: TRBV4-1
J gene: TRBJ2-5

CDR3 protein: CASGGSYNEQFF
CDR3 DNA: TGTGCCAGCGGCGGCTCCTACAATGAGCAGTTCTTC
clone size: .
D gene: .
V gene: TRBV28
J gene: TRBJ2-1

CDR3 protein: CASSLRTGGFTDTQYF
CDR3 DNA: TGCGCCAGCAGCCTACGGACAGGGGGGTTTACAGATACGCAGTATTTT
clone size: .
D gene: TRBD1
V gene: TRBV5-1
J gene: TRBJ2-3

CDR3 protein: CASKRTGDNEQFF
CDR3 DNA: TGTGCCAGCAAGCGCACAGGGGACAATGAGCAGTTCTTC
clone size: .
D gene: TRBD1
V gene: TRBV7-6
J gene: TRBJ2-1

CDR3 protein: CASSMSADNEKLFF
CDR3 DNA: TGTGCCAGTAGTATGTCGGCAGATAATGAAAAACTGTTTTTT
clone size: .
D gene: .
V gene: TRBV19
J gene: TRBJ1-4

CDR3 protein: CASSYSSLAGVGEQFF
CDR3 DNA: TGTGCCAGCAGTTACTCGTCCCTAGCGGGAGTTGGTGAGCAGTTCTTC
clone size: .
D gene: TRBD2
V gene: TRBV6-5
J gene: TRBJ2-1

CDR3 protein: CASRSSRDNHPYEQYF
CDR3 DNA: TGCGCCAGCAGATCATCCCGGGACAACCATCCCTACGAGCAGTACTTC
clone size: .
D gene: .
V gene: TRBV5-1
J gene: TRBJ2-7

CDR3 protein: CSVPRRTGGANTEAFF
CDR3 DNA: TGCAGCGTCCCTAGGAGGACAGGGGGTGCGAACACTGAAGCTTTCTTT
clone size: .
D gene: TRBD1
V gene: TRBV29-1
J gene: TRBJ1-1

CDR3 protein: CASSPLLTTGTSGMGEQFF
CDR3 DNA: TGTGCCAGCTCACCCCTCCTCACCACCGGGACTAGCGGGATGGGGGAGCAGTTCTTC
clone size: .
D gene: TRBD2
V gene: TRBV18
J gene: TRBJ2-1

CDR3 protein: CASSPQRGGPEAFF
CDR3 DNA: TGTGCCAGCTCACCTCAAAGGGGGGGCCCTGAAGCTTTCTTT
clone size: .
D gene: .
V gene: TRBV18
J gene: TRBJ1-1

CDR3 protein: CASSFRQGQDGYTF
CDR3 DNA: TGCGCCAGCAGCTTTCGACAGGGGCAGGATGGCTACACCTTC
clone size: .
D gene: TRBD1
V gene: TRBV5-1
J gene: TRBJ1-2

CDR3 protein: CATSRDNRVLQETQYF
CDR3 DNA: TGTGCCACCAGCAGAGATAATAGGGTTTTGCAAGAGACCCAGTACTTC
clone size: .
D gene: .
V gene: TRBV15
J gene: TRBJ2-5

CDR3 protein: CASSSDGLREKLFF
CDR3 DNA: TGTGCCAGCAGCTCGGACGGCCTACGCGAAAAACTGTTTTTT
clone size: .
D gene: .
V gene: TRBV7-9
J gene: TRBJ1-4

CDR3 protein: CSVVQGATEAFF
CDR3 DNA: TGCAGCGTTGTCCAGGGGGCGACTGAAGCTTTCTTT
clone size: .
D gene: TRBD1
V gene: TRBV29-1
J gene: TRBJ1-1

CDR3 protein: CASSQAVSRRYEQYF
CDR3 DNA: TGCGCCAGCAGCCAAGCGGTCTCCCGGAGGTACGAGCAGTACTTC
clone size: .
D gene: .
V gene: TRBV4-1
J gene: TRBJ2-7

CDR3 protein: CSVRDGTNTEAFF
CDR3 DNA: TGCAGCGTACGGGACGGCACGAACACTGAAGCTTTCTTT
clone size: few
D gene: .
V gene: TRBV29-1
J gene: TRBJ1-1

CDR3 protein: CASSPLRLESVQFF
CDR3 DNA: TGTGCCAGCAGCCCTCTAAGGCTGGAGAGCGTGCAGTTCTTC
clone size: few
D gene: .
V gene: TRBV4-2
J gene: TRBJ2-1

CDR3 protein: CASSSELAEGYEQYF
CDR3 DNA: TGCGCCAGCAGCTCCGAACTAGCGGAAGGTTACGAGCAGTACTTC
clone size: .
D gene: TRBD2
V gene: TRBV5-1
J gene: TRBJ2-7

CDR3 protein: CASSSPATVGGGSAFF
CDR3 DNA: TGTGCCAGCAGCTCCCCCGCAACAGTAGGGGGCGGTTCAGCTTTCTTT
clone size: .
D gene: TRBD1
V gene: TRBV7-9
J gene: TRBJ1-1

CDR3 protein: CASSLSSPEETQYF
CDR3 DNA: TGTGCCAGCAGTTTATCGTCACCTGAAGAGACCCAGTACTTC
clone size: .
D gene: .
V gene: TRBV27
J gene: TRBJ2-5

CDR3 protein: CASSPGTGGRIQYF
CDR3 DNA: TGTGCCAGCAGCCCCGGAACCGGGGGGAGGATTCAGTACTTC
clone size: few
D gene: TRBD2
V gene: TRBV5-6
J gene: TRBJ2-4

CDR3 protein: CASSATGGGEQYF
CDR3 DNA: TGTGCCAGCAGCGCGACAGGAGGGGGCGAGCAGTACTTC
clone size: .
D gene: .
V gene: TRBV7-9
J gene: TRBJ2-7

CDR3 protein: CASSQYRGQYEQYF
CDR3 DNA: TGTGCCAGCAGTCAGTACAGGGGCCAATACGAGCAGTACTTC
clone size: many
D gene: TRBD1
V gene: TRBV28
J gene: TRBJ2-7

CDR3 protein: CASSQEDFDYTF
CDR3 DNA: TGCGCCAGCAGCCAGGAGGACTTTGACTACACCTTC
clone size: .
D gene: .
V gene: TRBV4-1
J gene: TRBJ1-2

CDR3 protein: CASSELRGNGELFF
CDR3 DNA: TGTGCCAGCAGTGAATTGCGTGGGAACGGGGAGCTGTTTTTT
clone size: few
D gene: .
V gene: TRBV25-1
J gene: TRBJ2-2

CDR3 protein: CASKTVVGEQYF
CDR3 DNA: TGTGCCAGCAAAACAGTGGTCGGCGAGCAGTACTTC
clone size: .
D gene: .
V gene: TRBV2
J gene: TRBJ2-7

CDR3 protein: CASSFTRGSYNEQFF
CDR3 DNA: TGCGCCAGCAGCTTCACGCGAGGATCCTACAATGAGCAGTTCTTC
clone size: few
D gene: .
V gene: TRBV5-1
J gene: TRBJ2-1

CDR3 protein: CASSLLSGSRVDEQFF
CDR3 DNA: TGCGCCAGCAGCTTGCTAAGCGGGAGTAGGGTGGATGAGCAGTTCTTC
clone size: .
D gene: TRBD2
V gene: TRBV5-1
J gene: TRBJ2-1

CDR3 protein: CASSLGTSGAYNEQFF
CDR3 DNA: TGCGCCAGCAGCTTGGGAACTAGCGGGGCTTACAATGAGCAGTTCTTC
clone size: .
D gene: TRBD2
V gene: TRBV5-1
J gene: TRBJ2-1

CDR3 protein: CAWSRGTEAFF
CDR3 DNA: TGTGCCTGGAGTAGGGGGACTGAAGCTTTCTTT
clone size: few
D gene: .
V gene: TRBV30
J gene: TRBJ1-1

CDR3 protein: CASSLDSYTGELFF
CDR3 DNA: TGTGCCAGCAGTCTTGACAGTTACACCGGGGAGCTGTTTTTT
clone size: .
D gene: .
V gene: TRBV28
J gene: TRBJ2-2

CDR3 protein: CASSQGDRGIQETQYF
CDR3 DNA: TGCGCCAGCAGTCAGGGGGACAGGGGTATCCAAGAGACCCAGTACTTC
clone size: .
D gene: TRBD1
V gene: TRBV5-1
J gene: TRBJ2-5

CDR3 protein: CASSRTSGAYEQYF
CDR3 DNA: TGTGCCAGCAGCAGGACTAGCGGGGCCTACGAGCAGTACTTC
clone size: .
D gene: TRBD2
V gene: TRBV6-1
J gene: TRBJ2-7

CDR3 protein: CASSPGTGPYEQYF
CDR3 DNA: TGCGCCAGCAGCCCCGGGACAGGCCCCTACGAGCAGTACTTC
clone size: .
D gene: TRBD1
V gene: TRBV5-1
J gene: TRBJ2-7

CDR3 protein: CASGGASYNEQFF
CDR3 DNA: TGTGCCAGCGGAGGGGCGTCCTACAATGAGCAGTTCTTC
clone size: .
D gene: .
V gene: TRBV7-9
J gene: TRBJ2-1

CDR3 protein: CASSPDSKSQPQHF
CDR3 DNA: TGCGCCAGCAGCCCGGACAGTAAAAGTCAGCCCCAGCATTTT
clone size: .
D gene: .
V gene: TRBV5-1
J gene: TRBJ1-5

CDR3 protein: CASSRLAGGSHEQFF
CDR3 DNA: TGTGCCAGCAGTAGACTAGCGGGAGGTTCCCATGAGCAGTTCTTC
clone size: .
D gene: TRBD2
V gene: TRBV2
J gene: TRBJ2-1

CDR3 protein: CASGLGHMTQFF
CDR3 DNA: TGTGCTAGTGGTTTGGGTCACATGACGCAGTTCTTC
clone size: .
D gene: .
V gene: TRBV12-5
J gene: TRBJ2-1

CDR3 protein: CASSRNVPVLGNEQFF
CDR3 DNA: TGTGCCAGCAGCCGGAATGTTCCCGTATTGGGCAATGAGCAGTTCTTC
clone size: .
D gene: .
V gene: TRBV9
J gene: TRBJ2-1

CDR3 protein: CASSPGSSNYGYTF
CDR3 DNA: TGTGCCAGCAGCCCAGGATCCTCCAACTATGGCTACACCTTC
clone size: .
D gene: .
V gene: TRBV28
J gene: TRBJ1-2

CDR3 protein: CASSLQVNTGELFF
CDR3 DNA: TGTGCCAGCAGCTTACAGGTGAACACCGGGGAGCTGTTTTTT
clone size: .
D gene: .
V gene: TRBV11-2
J gene: TRBJ2-2

CDR3 protein: CASSLTQGSYEQYF
CDR3 DNA: TGTGCCAGCAGCTTAACCCAAGGGTCCTACGAGCAGTACTTC
clone size: .
D gene: .
V gene: TRBV7-7
J gene: TRBJ2-7

CDR3 protein: CASSLVGLAGVQFF
CDR3 DNA: TGCGCCAGCAGCTTGGTCGGACTAGCGGGAGTGCAGTTCTTC
clone size: .
D gene: TRBD2
V gene: TRBV5-1
J gene: TRBJ2-1

CDR3 protein: CASSLGLARTEAFF
CDR3 DNA: TGTGCCAGCAGCTTAGGGTTGGCCAGGACTGAAGCTTTCTTT
clone size: .
D gene: .
V gene: TRBV7-6
J gene: TRBJ1-1

CDR3 protein: CASSPGLAGGISTDTQYF
CDR3 DNA: TGTGCCAGCAGTCCCGGACTAGCGGGAGGGATCAGCACAGATACGCAGTATTTT
clone size: .
D gene: TRBD2
V gene: TRBV28
J gene: TRBJ2-3

CDR3 protein: CASSPDRNYGYTF
CDR3 DNA: TGTGCCAGCTCACCTGACCGGAACTATGGCTACACCTTC
clone size: .
D gene: .
V gene: TRBV18
J gene: TRBJ1-2

CDR3 protein: CASSPLLSPVRETQYF
CDR3 DNA: TGTGCCAGCAGTCCCCTACTAAGCCCCGTACGAGAGACCCAGTACTTC
clone size: .
D gene: .
V gene: TRBV28
J gene: TRBJ2-5

CDR3 protein: CASSLGVGATDTQYF
CDR3 DNA: TGTGCCAGCAGCTTGGGGGTCGGGGCCACAGATACGCAGTATTTT
clone size: .
D gene: .
V gene: TRBV11-2
J gene: TRBJ2-3

CDR3 protein: CASRGPREQYF
CDR3 DNA: TGTGCCAGCAGGGGGCCTCGCGAGCAGTACTTC
clone size: .
D gene: .
V gene: TRBV6-5
J gene: TRBJ2-7

CDR3 protein: CASSKWESGRAAYEQYF
CDR3 DNA: TGTGCCAGCAGCAAATGGGAGAGCGGGAGGGCCGCTTACGAGCAGTACTTC
clone size: .
D gene: .
V gene: TRBV21-1
J gene: TRBJ2-7

CDR3 protein: CASSIIGEGGEKLFF
CDR3 DNA: TGTGCCAGTAGTATTATCGGAGAAGGAGGAGAAAAACTGTTTTTT
clone size: .
D gene: .
V gene: TRBV19
J gene: TRBJ1-4